What follows are 25 T cell receptor beta chains derived from one specimen sequenced in a study of shared clonotypes between healthy human individuals. Data came from immunoSEQ multiplex PCR; TCRdb stores just in-frame clones and leaves some out. The sample consists of 2 million to 2.5 million clones, approximately 95% of them appearing once. What was sequenced was naive CD4+ T cells sorted from blood. Subset noted: CD45RA+ positively selected. Receptors were obtained from a man in his late teens or twenties in good health.

The chain is built from TRBV9 and TRBJ1-4, with 9 bases matching TRBD1. Germline assignment: CDR1 SGDLS and CDR2 YYNGEE. Unmatched junction bases numbered 12, after V lost 4 bases and J lost 5 bases. This CDR3 spans 17 amino acids. Here the CDR3 reads CASSPRTGAFQNEKLFF. CDR3 nucleotide sequence: TGTGCCAGCAGCCCGCGGACAGGGGCCTTCCAGAATGAAAAACTGTTTTTT.

The chain has TRBV7-8 and TRBJ2-7; 10 bases fit TRBD2. The CDR3 spans 15 residues. Looked up from germline, CDR1 is SGHVS and CDR2 is FQNEAQ. After removal of 1 base from V and 6 bases from J, the junction contained 6 bases not matched to a gene. The CDR3 DNA reads as TGTGCCAGCAGCTTAGAACTAGCGGGATCGGCCGAGCAGTACTTC. Amino acid sequence: CASSLELAGSAEQYF. The full variable domain, rest sourced from reference TRBV7-8 and TRBJ2-7, is GAGVSQSPRYKVAKRGQDVALRCDPISGHVSLFWYQQALGQGPEFLTYFQNEAQLDKSGLPSDRFFAERPEGSVSTLKIQRTQQEDSAVYLCASSLELAGSAEQYFGPGTRLTVT.

The rearrangement links TRBV7-8 to TRBJ1-2; D is undetermined. CDR1 and CDR2 from the germline V gene are SGHVS and FQNEAQ. The CDR3 consists of 13 residues. V dropped 1 base and J dropped 3 bases, with 6 bases sitting between them. CDR3 in DNA: TGTGCCAGCAGCTTAGGGCAGGACTATGGCTACACCTTC. Amino acids: CASSLGQDYGYTF.

The chain joins TRBV2 to TRBJ2-3; D perhaps matches TRBD2 (6 bases). The CDR3 is made up of 16 amino acids. CDR1 and CDR2 (germline): SNHLY, FYNNEI. Trimming removed 1 base at V and 1 base at J, with 12 bases between. Written as DNA, the CDR3 is TGTGCCAGCAGTGAAGGGAGGGCGCGAGGCACAGATACGCAGTATTTT. It yields the protein CASSEGRARGTDTQYF.

Notes on this clone: The sample holds other DNA sequences that translate to the same CDR3. CDR3 sequence reads: CASSLSGPGELFF. The CDR3 DNA reads TGTGCCAGCAGTTTATCAGGTCCCGGGGAGCTGTTTTTT. This rearrangement joins TRBV27 to TRBJ2-2; D gene ambiguous. V was clipped by 0 bases and J by 6 bases, with 5 bases between them. This CDR3 is 13 amino acids long. Germline assignment: CDR1 MNHEY and CDR2 SMNVEV (reference sequence).

The chain recombines TRBV10-2 with TRBJ1-1; D is unresolved. With 4 bases removed from V and 0 bases from J, the gap between germline ends came to 3 bases. The CDR3 loop spans 12 amino acids. Looked up from germline, CDR1 is WSHSY and CDR2 is SAAADI. The CDR3 loop is CASSVLNTEAFF. CDR3 coding DNA: TGCGCCAGCAGTGTACTGAACACTGAAGCTTTCTTT.

V gene TRBV6-5 combines with J gene TRBJ2-1, with TRBD1 matching 9 bases. V shed 7 bases and J 15 bases; nucleotides not matched to a gene: 19. This CDR3 has 15 amino acids. Looked up from germline, CDR1 is MNHEY and CDR2 is SVGAGI. CDR3: CASTTLRGTGLSRFF. Written as DNA, the CDR3 is TGTGCCAGCACTACCCTACGCGGGACAGGGTTAAGTAGGTTCTTC.

This sequence joins TRBV28 and TRBJ2-2; 12 bases align to TRBD1. The CDR3 has 16 amino acids. In germline, CDR1 is MDHEN, CDR2 SYDVKM. Trimming at V came to 5 bases and at J to 6 bases, leaving 7 bases not matched to a gene. The CDR3 protein is CASSQGTGGAAGELFF. The CDR3, as DNA: TGTGCCAGCAGTCAGGGGACAGGGGGCGCGGCCGGGGAGCTGTTTTTT.

The rearrangement joins TRBV18 to TRBJ2-3, with 7 bases aligning to TRBD1. The CDR3 runs 14 residues. Trimming took 6 bases from V and 2 from J; bases not matched to a gene: 5. Per germline, CDR1 KGHSH and CDR2 LQKENI. CDR3 region: CASSQGQVTDTQYF. As DNA, the CDR3 is TGTGCCAGCTCCCAAGGACAGGTCACAGATACGCAGTATTTT.

This rearrangement joins TRBV14 to TRBJ2-1, with D maybe TRBD1 (6 bases). Deletions cut 1 base from V and 5 bases from J, with 12 bases between. The CDR3 spans 15 residues. Germline lookup yields CDR1 SGHDN and CDR2 FVKESK. As DNA, the CDR3 is TGTGCCAGCAGCCAAGGGGGACAACAGAACAATGAGCAGTTCTTC. Translating it yields CASSQGGQQNNEQFF.

This clone was detected once. The same CDR3 arises from other DNA sequences in this sample as well. The chain carries TRBV5-1 and TRBJ1-2; 8 bases match TRBD1. Per germline, CDR1 SGHRS and CDR2 YFSETQ. CDR3 length equals 13 residues. With 4 bases clipped from V and 4 bases from J, the junction kept 3 bases outside the gene matches. The CDR3 is CASSQQGGYGYTF. The DNA of the CDR3 is TGCGCCAGCAGCCAACAGGGGGGCTATGGCTACACCTTC.

V and J are TRBV6-1 and TRBJ2-1, with TRBD2 identical over 11 bases. CDR3 length: 15 residues. The V gene's germline CDR1 is MNHNS and CDR2 SASEGT. The V gene end was trimmed by 4 bases and the J gene end by 10 bases; junction bases not matched to a gene: 9. CDR3 bases: TGTGCCAGCAGTGTAATTAGCGGGGGGGCGGGAGAGCAGTTCTTC. This encodes CASSVISGGAGEQFF.

The V call is TRBV6-5, the J call TRBJ2-7; 9 bases are a match to TRBD2. The V gene's germline CDR1 is MNHEY and CDR2 SVGAGI. J lost 0 bases, V lost 7 bases, and 7 bases had no gene match. The CDR3 extends over 15 amino acids. CDR3 nucleotide sequence: TGTGCCAGCAACCGACTAGCGGAAAGCTCCTACGAGCAGTACTTC. This encodes CASNRLAESSYEQYF.

This chain uses TRBV29-1 with TRBJ2-7; D is ambiguous. Germline loops: CDR1 SQVTM, CDR2 ANQGSEA. The V gene lost 4 bases and the J gene lost 8 bases, with 21 bases spanning the gap. The CDR3 runs to 14 residues. The CDR3 reads CSVASLQAVGQQYF. Here the CDR3 DNA reads TGCAGCGTTGCGAGCCTCCAGGCCGTGGGCCAGCAGTACTTC.

The chain recombines TRBV5-6 with TRBJ2-7, with D uncertain. This CDR3 contains 13 residues. The V gene lost 0 bases and the J gene lost 6 bases, with 10 bases spanning the gap. Germline CDR1 reads SGHDT; CDR2 reads YYEEEE. CDR3 in amino acids: CASSLDYGREQYF. CDR3 in DNA: TGTGCCAGCAGCTTGGATTATGGACGCGAGCAGTACTTC.

Points on this clone: In the same sample, other DNA sequences code for this CDR3. The CDR3 sequence is CSVGQGNTIYF. CDR3 sequence (DNA): TGCAGCGTCGGACAGGGAAACACCATATATTTT. The V call is TRBV29-1, the J call TRBJ1-3; D might be TRBD1 (6 bases). The germline V gene encodes CDR1 SQVTM and CDR2 ANQGSEA. The CDR3 spans 11 residues. With 6 bases removed from V and 4 bases from J, the gap between germline ends came to 7 bases.

This clone has a single count. The chain is built from TRBV6-6 and TRBJ1-5; 8 nucleotides match TRBD1. The CDR3 extends over 15 amino acids. The germline V gene has CDR1 MNHNY and CDR2 SVGAGI (reference sequence). Trimming removed 5 bases from V and 6 bases from J; junction bases left unmatched: 9. The CDR3 nucleotides are TGTGCCAGCAGTCCGGACAGGGAGGTAGGTCAGCCCCAGCATTTT. Protein sequence: CASSPDREVGQPQHF.

This clone came up once. The chain has TRBV4-3 and TRBJ2-1, with TRBD1 identical over 9 bases. V shed 0 bases, J shed 4 bases, and the junction held 4 bases outside the gene matches. Germline values: CDR1 LGHNA, CDR2 YSLEER. This CDR3 is built from 16 residues. The CDR3 nucleotides are TGCGCCAGCAGCCAAGAGAAGGACAGGGGATACAATGAGCAGTTCTTC. Encoded protein: CASSQEKDRGYNEQFF.

This clone was seen only once. This chain links TRBV5-1 with TRBJ2-3; 7 bases are shared with TRBD2. CDR3 length: 13 residues. Trimming cost V 5 bases and J 14 bases; bases outside gene matches: 14. Germline CDR1 and CDR2: SGHRS and YFSETQ. The CDR3 sequence: CASRSSGERSWYF. As DNA, the CDR3 is TGCGCCAGCAGATCCAGCGGGGAACGTAGTTGGTATTTT.

This chain connects TRBV9 to TRBJ2-7; D is ambiguous. Germline V CDR1 and CDR2: SGDLS, YYNGEE. V was pared by 7 bases and J by 1 base, with 18 bases between. The CDR3 has 15 amino acids. This CDR3 is CASHKERRPSYEQYF. The CDR3 DNA sequence: TGTGCCAGCCATAAAGAAAGGCGACCTTCCTACGAGCAGTACTTC.

The CDR3 coding sequence is TGTGCCACCACGGACGGATCCTCTGGAAACACCATATATTTT. This sequence encodes CATTDGSSGNTIYF. This rearrangement joins TRBV28 to TRBJ1-3; D is unclear. Trimming cost V 10 bases and J 0 bases, with 13 bases left between them. From germline, CDR1 is MDHEN and CDR2 SYDVKM. This CDR3 region has 14 residues.

The chain recombines TRBV7-9 with TRBJ2-1; TRBD1 aligns across 8 bases. The CDR3 sequence is 16 residues long. Trimming took 2 bases from V and 8 from J; bases not matched to a gene: 11. From germline, CDR1 is SEHNR and CDR2 FQNEAQ (reference sequence). This CDR3 is CASSLQGAIGRDEQFF. DNA of the CDR3: TGTGCCAGCAGCTTACAGGGGGCCATTGGCAGAGATGAGCAGTTCTTC.

This sequence joins TRBV7-2 and TRBJ2-2; 7 positions agree with TRBD1. Germline values: CDR1 SGHTA, CDR2 FQGNSA. CDR3 length equals 15 residues. With V trimmed by 4 bases and J by 2 bases, 4 bases remained unmatched. This CDR3 is CASSSGTDNTGELFF. The CDR3 coding sequence is TGTGCCAGCAGCTCCGGGACAGACAACACCGGGGAGCTGTTTTTT.

This sequence joins TRBV10-3 and TRBJ1-2; TRBD1 might be the D (5 bases). The V gene lost 6 bases and the J gene lost 4 bases, with 9 bases spanning the gap. The CDR3 contains 12 residues. CDR1 and CDR2 (germline): ENHRY, SYGVKD. The CDR3 spells CAISDDSYGYTF. In DNA form, the CDR3 reads TGTGCCATCAGCGATGACAGCTATGGCTACACCTTC.

This clone was picked up one time. The same CDR3 also results from other DNA sequences found in this sample. The V call is TRBV6-5, the J call TRBJ1-5; the D gene is possibly TRBD1 (5 bases). The germline V gene has CDR1 MNHEY and CDR2 SVGAGI. This CDR3 region has 13 residues. V dropped 4 bases and J dropped 4 bases, with 8 bases sitting between them. The CDR3 coding sequence is TGTGCCAGCAGTTCGACAGTTAATCAGCCCCAGCATTTT. This encodes CASSSTVNQPQHF.